This record covers a single T cell receptor beta chain. This entry comes from a study of blood T cell repertoires in COVID-19. Source study methods: Reference gene primer amplification yielded estimated nucleated cell counts. Assay: immunoSEQ multiplex PCR; the TCRdb copy retains only in-frame clones and omits some. That table is the source of V, J and clone size, and D and trimming were worked out from the DNA. The table records around 180,000 clones, over 65% of them present only once. The germline V and J ends were trimmed by 4 bases and 13 bases, with 17 bases remaining between them. CDR1 and CDR2 from the germline V gene are SGHAT and FQNNGV. This CDR3 comprises 13 residues.

The TCR sequence derives from a woman aged 80 or over with acute or convalescent COVID-19. The chain couples TRBV11-2 to TRBJ2-4; the D gene is possibly TRBD1 (7 bases). Source material: peripheral blood. The CDR3 here is CASSSIRAGGQYF. The DNA for the CDR3 is TGTGCCAGCAGCTCCATAAGGGCAGGGGGGCAGTACTTC.